The 19 T cell receptor beta chains below were found in one sample sequenced in a study of identical twins. Via MiXCR, TCRdb re-called the 5' RACE reads, giving one row per CDR3 protein. This table has 550,000 to 700,000 distinct CDR3 sequences, around 21% appearing once. The same sample was also studied in work on T cells expressing NK-cell markers.

Sequencing input: PBMCs. The receptors here all came from a woman under 30 in good health.

The chain links TRBV20-1 to TRBJ2-4, with TRBD2 identical over 14 bases. V dropped 3 bases and J dropped 2; count of bases not matched to a gene: 9. The CDR3 has 18 amino acids. Germline CDR1 and CDR2: DFQATT and SNEGSKA (reference sequence). The CDR3 loop is CSAREGTSGSETKNIQYF. The CDR3 nucleotides read TGCAGTGCTAGGGAGGGGACTAGCGGGAGCGAAACCAAAAACATTCAGTACTTC.

This clonotype was seen only once. This chain links TRBV9 with TRBJ2-7; either TRBD1 or TRBD2 may supply D (5 bases each). There are 14 residues in the CDR3. V lost 1 base and J lost 4, with 12 bases in between. From germline, CDR1 is SGDLS and CDR2 YYNGEE. The CDR3 here is CASSVREGKYEQYF. For the CDR3, the DNA is TGTGCCAGCAGCGTAAGAGAGGGGAAGTACGAGCAGTACTTC.

The genes are TRBV29-1 and TRBJ2-1, with TRBD2 matching 7 bases. CDR1 is SQVTM, CDR2 ANQGSEA, per germline. This CDR3 has 15 amino acids. V was pared by 1 base and J by 4 bases, with 7 bases of the junction left unmatched. This chain's CDR3 is CSVEGGGRLYNEQFF. DNA of the CDR3: TGCAGCGTTGAAGGGGGGGGACGGTTATACAATGAGCAGTTCTTC.

The chain combines TRBV20-1 with TRBJ2-3, with TRBD2 identical over 9 bases. The CDR3 runs to 16 residues. Germline CDR1 and CDR2: DFQATT and SNEGSKA (reference sequence). The ends lost 3 bases at V and 2 bases at J; junction bases unmatched: 9. CDR3 protein: CSARMSERGVTDTQYF. CDR3 sequence (DNA): TGCAGTGCTAGGATGAGCGAGCGGGGGGTCACAGATACGCAGTATTTT.

The chain combines TRBV29-1 with TRBJ2-7; D gene unclear. Germline CDR1 SQVTM, CDR2 ANQGSEA. Deletions cut 5 bases from V and 2 bases from J, with 16 bases between. This CDR3 has 14 amino acids. CDR3 sequence reads: CSVWWVLPPYEQYF. CDR3 nucleotides: TGCAGCGTTTGGTGGGTCCTACCACCCTACGAGCAGTACTTC.

This clonotype was counted at least ten times. The rearrangement joins TRBV5-1 to TRBJ1-1; tentatively, D is TRBD1 (5 bases). The CDR3 spans 14 residues. Per germline, CDR1 SGHRS and CDR2 YFSETQ. V was cut by 3 bases and J by 8 bases, with 17 bases left in between. The CDR3 DNA sequence: TGCGCCAGCAGCTCCTTGACAGAGTCTCGGGAAGCTTTCTTT. This gives the protein CASSSLTESREAFF.

The chain uses TRBV10-3 and TRBJ1-2; no definite D call. Between the trimmed V and J ends, which lost 0 bases and 4 bases, there was a span of 9 bases. The CDR3 extends over 14 amino acids. Germline values: CDR1 ENHRY, CDR2 SYGVKD. DNA for the CDR3: TGTGCCATCAGTGAGTCGAAGCGAACCTATGGCTACACCTTC. This encodes CAISESKRTYGYTF.

This clonotype was detected many times. This rearrangement joins TRBV29-1 to TRBJ2-7; 8 bases are shared with TRBD1. The CDR3 length is 15 residues. Trimming took 6 bases from V and 4 from J; bases not matched to a gene: 14. The germline CDR1 and CDR2 sequences are SQVTM and ANQGSEA. This CDR3 reads CSVASRRTGIYEQYF. The CDR3 region has the DNA TGCAGCGTCGCAAGTAGGAGGACAGGGATTTACGAGCAGTACTTC.

This sequence joins TRBV5-1 and TRBJ2-1; D ambiguous. Trimming took off 2 bases at V and 0 bases at J, with 6 bases between the two ends. The germline gives CDR1 SGHRS, CDR2 YFSETQ. CDR3 length: 14 residues. The CDR3, as DNA: TGCGCCAGCAGCTTTCGGATCTCCTACAATGAGCAGTTCTTC. This encodes CASSFRISYNEQFF.

The genes are TRBV10-3 and TRBJ1-3; weak D call: TRBD1 (6 bases). With 7 bases removed from V and 0 bases from J, the gap between germline ends came to 7 bases. Germline V gives CDR1 ENHRY, CDR2 SYGVKD. CDR3 length: 13 residues. The CDR3, as DNA: TGTGCCATCAAGGGGGACTCTGGAAACACCATATATTTT. It translates to CAIKGDSGNTIYF.

The genes are TRBV20-1 and TRBJ2-5, with D perhaps TRBD1 (6 bases). Germline lookup yields CDR1 DFQATT and CDR2 SNEGSKA (reference sequence). The ends were cut back, 8 bases at V and 4 bases at J, with 14 bases in the middle. This CDR3 region has 12 residues. The CDR3 spells CSLQGRGETQYF. In nucleotides, the CDR3 is TGCAGTTTACAGGGAAGAGGAGAGACCCAGTACTTC.

DNA of the CDR3: TGTGCCAGCAGCCCGCCACAGGGGGCCGGGACTGAAGCTTTCTTT. Its translation is CASSPPQGAGTEAFF. This chain links TRBV7-9 with TRBJ1-1, with 9 bases lining up with TRBD1. The J segment lost 5 bases and the V segment lost 5 bases, leaving 9 bases of the junction unmatched. The length of the CDR3 is 15 residues. Germline V gene lookup returns CDR1 SEHNR and CDR2 FQNEAQ (reference sequence).

This clonotype came up many times. This sequence joins TRBV7-9 and TRBJ2-1; 7 positions agree with TRBD1. The junction had 6 bases not matched to a gene; V was cut back by 6 bases and J by 10 bases. Germline loops: CDR1 SEHNR, CDR2 FQNEAQ (reference sequence). The CDR3 is made up of 12 amino acids. The CDR3 DNA follows: TGTGCCAGCAGACAAATGGACAGGGAGCAGTTCTTC. Translated: CASRQMDREQFF.

This clonotype was picked up many times. The rearrangement uses TRBV18 and TRBJ2-7, with D maybe TRBD1 (6 bases). The germline V and J ends were trimmed by 3 bases and 4 bases, with 10 bases remaining between them. This CDR3 has 13 amino acids. Germline CDR1 is KGHSH and CDR2 is LQKENI. CDR3 sequence: CASSPAQGYEQYF. The CDR3 DNA sequence: TGTGCCAGCTCACCCGCGCAGGGGTACGAGCAGTACTTC.

This sequence joins TRBV12-3 or TRBV12-4 and TRBJ1-5, with D hard to call. CDR3 length: 15 amino acids. V was trimmed by 3 bases and J by 2 bases, leaving 11 bases between them. The chain's CDR3 is CASSFWGRGNQPQHF. CDR3 nucleotides: TGTGCCAGCAGTTTTTGGGGTAGAGGCAATCAGCCCCAGCATTTT.

This clonotype was picked up many times. V gene TRBV10-3 combines with J gene TRBJ2-2; TRBD2 matches 7 bases. J gave up 7 bases and V 2 bases, and 10 bases lay outside the gene matches. In germline, CDR1 is ENHRY, CDR2 SYGVKD. The CDR3 consists of 16 residues. The CDR3 nucleotides are TGTGCCATCAGTGAGCCGGGGAGGGATTGGAGCGGGGAGCTGTTTTTT. Translation: CAISEPGRDWSGELFF.

In its sample, this clonotype was seen many times. The V and J genes are TRBV7-3 and TRBJ1-1; D gene uncertain. CDR3 length equals 12 residues. Germline assignment: CDR1 SGHTA and CDR2 FQGTGA. The V end lost 2 bases, the J end lost 3 bases, and 4 bases lay between the germline ends. The CDR3 loop is CASSLQDTEAFF. DNA for the CDR3: TGTGCCAGCAGCTTACAGGACACTGAAGCTTTCTTT.

This clonotype appeared a few times. V and J are TRBV7-8 and TRBJ2-5; D not resolved. V shed 3 bases and J shed 3 bases, with 5 bases lying between them. This CDR3 spans 12 amino acids. Germline CDR1 and CDR2: SGHVS and FQNEAQ. CDR3: CASSFSEETQYF. DNA of the CDR3: TGTGCCAGCAGCTTCTCCGAAGAGACCCAGTACTTC.

This clonotype has a handful of counts. Written as DNA, the CDR3 is TGTGCCAGCAGTTTCGAGCCGAACACCGGGGAGCTGTTTTTT. It is translated as CASSFEPNTGELFF. This chain connects TRBV12-3 or TRBV12-4 to TRBJ2-2, with unresolved D. This CDR3 has 14 amino acids. The V gene lost 3 bases and the J gene lost 0 bases, with 5 bases spanning the gap.